What follows are 18 T cell receptor beta chains derived from one specimen sequenced in a study of vaccination effects on CD4 cells after COVID-19. Some clones are missing from TCRdb's copy, which holds only in-frame ones; the method was immunoSEQ multiplex PCR. The table includes tens of thousands of clones, approximately 73% detected once. The antigens these receptors bind are not known. Sequencing followed a ViraFEST assay step that expanded antigen-specific CD4+ T cells with viral peptide pools. A 10-day culture period preceded the isolation of CD4+ T cells. Nobody among the vaccine recipients had prior SARS-CoV-2 infection (nucleocapsid antibodies were negative). The sample in question was CD4+ T cells from PBMCs cultured with HCoV-OC43 spike peptides, obtained before COVID-19 vaccination. Stated subset: HCoV-OC43 spike overlapping peptide pool stimulation. The receptors here all came from a human donor who received a COVID-19 vaccine.

The chain recombines TRBV5-1 with TRBJ2-3, with a tentative D call TRBD1 (5 bases). Germline V gene data show CDR1 as SGHRS and CDR2 as YFSETQ. The V end lost 2 bases, the J end lost 3 bases, and 13 bases lay between the germline ends. CDR3 length: 15 amino acids. DNA for the CDR3: TGCGCCAGCAGCTTCCACTTAGACAGAACAGATACGCAGTATTTT. The encoded protein is CASSFHLDRTDTQYF. Combining the CDR3 with reference TRBV5-1 and TRBJ2-3 gives the whole variable domain KAGVTQTPRYLIKTRGQQVTLSCSPISGHRSVSWYQQTPGQGLQFLFEYFSETQRNKGNFPGRFSGRQFSNSRSEMNVSTLELGDSALYLCASSFHLDRTDTQYFGPGTRLTVL.

The sample holds one count of this clone. The gene calls are TRBV15 and TRBJ2-1; D is unclear. V gave up 7 bases and J gave up 9 bases, with 16 bases separating them. Germline CDR1 reads LNHNV; CDR2 reads YYDKDF (reference sequence). The CDR3 is made up of 13 amino acids. The CDR3 DNA is TGTGCCACCACCCCCCTCTTTAGTGGTGAGCAGTTCTTC. It encodes CATTPLFSGEQFF.

The chain joins TRBV5-6 to TRBJ2-5; D is ambiguous. There are 14 residues in the CDR3. Deletions cut 2 bases from V and 2 bases from J, with 10 bases between. Per germline, CDR1 SGHDT and CDR2 YYEEEE. CDR3 loop: CASSLALGQETQYF. The CDR3 DNA is TGTGCCAGCAGCTTAGCTTTGGGACAAGAGACCCAGTACTTC.

CDR3 amino acids: CASSMTGQGAGSNQPQHF. Written as DNA, the CDR3 is TGTGCCAGTAGTATGACCGGACAGGGGGCGGGAAGCAATCAGCCCCAGCATTTT. This chain joins TRBV19 and TRBJ1-5; 11 nucleotides line up with TRBD1. The CDR3 length is 18 residues. V was clipped by 3 bases and J by 1 base; unmatched bases: 8. Germline CDR1 LNHDA, CDR2 SQIVND (reference sequence).

The chain has TRBV11-2 and TRBJ1-2; tentative D call: TRBD1 (5 bases). Germline CDR1 reads SGHAT; CDR2 reads FQNNGV. This CDR3 is built from 13 residues. The germline V and J ends were trimmed by 2 bases and 8 bases, with 12 bases remaining between them. CDR3 bases: TGTGCCAGCAGCTTAAACAGGCCGGGAGGCTACACCTTC. Translated: CASSLNRPGGYTF.

The sample holds a few counts of this clone. The chain carries TRBV3-1 (or the pseudogene TRBV3-2) and TRBJ1-2; D might be TRBD1 (6 bases). Per the germline V gene, CDR1 is LGHDT and CDR2 is YNNKEL (reference sequence). This CDR3 is 13 amino acids long. V gave up 3 bases and J gave up 2 bases, with 7 bases separating them. CDR3 in DNA: TGTGCCAGCAGCCACGGACAGAACTATGGCTACACCTTC. Translating gives CASSHGQNYGYTF.

CDR3 coding DNA: TGCAGCGTTGTTAACAGGGGGCGCCTCAATGAGCAGTTCTTC. It encodes CSVVNRGRLNEQFF. J is TRBJ2-1 and V is TRBV29-1; 9 nucleotides line up with TRBD1. V was pared by 4 bases and J by 6 bases, with 7 bases of the junction left unmatched. This CDR3 contains 14 residues. The germline CDR1 and CDR2 sequences are SQVTM and ANQGSEA.

This clone appeared a single time. The chain recombines TRBV5-1 with TRBJ2-7; 7 positions agree with TRBD1. Germline CDR1 reads SGHRS; CDR2 reads YFSETQ. The J segment lost 0 bases and the V segment lost 5 bases, leaving 8 bases of the junction unmatched. The CDR3 is 15 amino acids. The CDR3: CASRVRDSSSYEQYF. The CDR3, as DNA: TGCGCCAGCAGAGTACGGGACAGCAGCTCCTACGAGCAGTACTTC.

This clone was picked up a small number of times. The rearrangement joins TRBV11-2 to TRBJ1-3; D not certain. CDR1 and CDR2 from the germline V gene are SGHAT and FQNNGV. The ends were cut back, 2 bases at V and 4 bases at J, with 3 bases in the middle. CDR3 length: 12 amino acids. CDR3 protein: CASSLQGNTIYF. DNA of the CDR3: TGTGCCAGCAGCTTACAGGGAAACACCATATATTTT.

The chain employs TRBV12-3 or TRBV12-4 and TRBJ1-1; 9 bases map to TRBD1. The CDR3 runs to 13 residues. V shed 7 bases and J 9 bases; nucleotides not matched to a gene: 9. CDR3 in amino acids: CASTSDRGVKAFF. Here the CDR3 DNA reads TGTGCCAGCACCTCAGACAGGGGGGTAAAAGCTTTCTTT.

The rearrangement joins TRBV7-2 to TRBJ2-7; tentatively, D is TRBD1 (5 bases). The CDR3 is made up of 17 amino acids. Trimming shortened V by 1 base and J by 2 bases, and 18 bases separated the two germline ends. The germline CDR1 and CDR2 sequences are SGHTA and FQGNSA. The CDR3 DNA reads TGTGCCAGCAGCTTAGGTCTGAGGCGTGGGGCCACCTACGAGCAGTACTTC. Its translation: CASSLGLRRGATYEQYF.

The chain uses TRBV19 and TRBJ1-5; maybe TRBD1 (5 bases). The germline V gene has CDR1 LNHDA and CDR2 SQIVND (reference sequence). V was trimmed by 3 bases and J by 0 bases, leaving 9 bases between them. CDR3 length equals 15 residues. CDR3 sequence: CASSIGGGSNQPQHF. Written as DNA, the CDR3 is TGTGCCAGTAGTATCGGGGGGGGTAGCAATCAGCCCCAGCATTTT.

The chain is built from TRBV9 and TRBJ1-6; D ambiguous. Germline V lookup: CDR1 SGDLS, CDR2 YYNGEE. Trimming took 0 bases from V and 6 from J, leaving 10 bases between them. The CDR3 runs 15 residues. The CDR3 DNA reads TGTGCCAGCAGCGTAGAGCAAGGGCGTAATTCACCCCTCCACTTT. Translation: CASSVEQGRNSPLHF.

This chain links TRBV7-9 with TRBJ1-2; 7 bases match TRBD1. Looked up from germline, CDR1 is SEHNR and CDR2 is FQNEAQ (reference sequence). Trimming cost V 1 base and J 5 bases; bases outside gene matches: 4. This CDR3 region has 14 residues. DNA of the CDR3: TGTGCCAGCAGCTTAGAGGCAGGGGGTTATGGCTACACCTTC. Amino acid sequence: CASSLEAGGYGYTF.

The V gene is TRBV11-2, the J gene TRBJ2-7; D may be TRBD2 (6 bases). With 4 bases removed from V and 6 bases from J, the gap between germline ends came to 13 bases. The CDR3 has 13 residues. Germline CDR1 and CDR2: SGHAT and FQNNGV. The CDR3 DNA reads as TGTGCCAGCAGCTCATCGAGGGGAGGCGAGCAGTACTTC. It encodes CASSSSRGGEQYF.

The CDR3 region has the DNA TGTGCCAGCAGCTTGAATGGGGGAGTGGGACAGAAACTTACTGGAAACACCATATATTTT. This codes for CASSLNGGVGQKLTGNTIYF. V is TRBV5-4 and J is TRBJ1-3; 7 positions agree with TRBD1. The V and J ends lost 1 base and 2 bases, in that order; junction bases with no gene match: 18. Per the germline V gene, CDR1 is SGHNT and CDR2 is YYREEE (reference sequence). CDR3 length: 20 residues.

This chain connects TRBV5-4 to TRBJ1-4; D is possibly TRBD1 (6 bases). The CDR3 has 14 amino acids. Trimming left V 2 bases short and J 8 bases short, with 13 bases between. Germline CDR1 reads SGHNT; CDR2 reads YYREEE (reference sequence). The CDR3 sequence: CASSFGQGREKLFF. CDR3 nucleotide sequence: TGTGCCAGCAGCTTTGGGCAGGGGCGGGAAAAACTGTTTTTT.

The V call is TRBV3-1 (or the pseudogene TRBV3-2), the J call TRBJ1-4; D is possibly TRBD1 (5 bases). CDR3 length equals 14 residues. The V gene's germline CDR1 is LGHDT and CDR2 YNNKEL (reference sequence). Trimming removed 4 bases from V and 7 bases from J, with 13 bases in between. CDR3 in DNA: TGTGCCAGCAGCCTCCGCTGGGGGGGTGAAAAACTGTTTTTT. Its translation: CASSLRWGGEKLFF.